A single sample is the source of the 25 T cell receptor beta chains below, sequenced in a study of OX40 agonist ivuxolimab in advanced cancers. Here immunoSEQ multiplex PCR was the method, and the copy in TCRdb shows in-frame clones only, minus some. The sample carries tens of thousands of clones, 85% to 90% recorded once. The sequencing used CD4+ or CD8+ T cells sorted from blood, collected in a trial of the OX40 agonist ivuxolimab. The source is an adult with an advanced solid tumor such as melanoma, head and neck, liver or kidney cancer.

The table lists this clone with a count of one. This rearrangement joins TRBV28 to TRBJ2-7, with 8 bases that match TRBD1. V lost 5 bases to trimming and J lost 3 bases; unmatched junction nucleotides: 24. The CDR3 sequence is 20 residues long. Germline V gene data show CDR1 as MDHEN and CDR2 as SYDVKM. CDR3 nucleotides: TGTGCCAGCAGTACCCTAGGGACAGGAGAAGGACCCATGGAATACTACGAGCAGTACTTC. Translated: CASSTLGTGEGPMEYYEQYF.

The V and J genes are TRBV19 and TRBJ1-1; 7 bases map to TRBD1. This CDR3 has 12 residues. V lost 8 bases, J lost 4 bases, and 4 bases stayed unmatched. Germline loops: CDR1 LNHDA, CDR2 SQIVND (reference sequence). The CDR3 protein is CASYQGGTEAFF. CDR3 DNA sequence: TGTGCCAGTTATCAGGGGGGCACTGAAGCTTTCTTT.

The gene calls are TRBV7-6 and TRBJ1-5, with 7 bases that match TRBD1. The CDR3 runs to 17 residues. Trimming removed 5 bases from V and 7 bases from J; junction bases left unmatched: 17. Germline-derived CDR1 and CDR2 are SGHVS and FNYEAQ. The CDR3 here is CASSAPGQKTPRQPQHF. CDR3 sequence (DNA): TGTGCCAGCAGCGCCCCGGGACAGAAAACCCCTCGGCAGCCCCAGCATTTT.

This chain connects TRBV4-1 to TRBJ1-6; D not certain. Germline V CDR1 and CDR2: MGHRA, YSYEKL. The CDR3 length is 14 residues. Trimming removed 3 bases from V and 9 bases from J, with 12 bases in between. CDR3: CASSHGNGRSPLHF. CDR3 DNA: TGCGCCAGCAGCCATGGGAACGGACGTTCACCCCTCCACTTT.

V and J are TRBV19 and TRBJ1-1; D unclear. The germline V gene encodes CDR1 LNHDA and CDR2 SQIVND (reference sequence). Trimming took 1 base from V and 3 from J, leaving 12 bases between them. The CDR3 runs to 15 residues. Here the CDR3 reads CASSIGSGVDTEAFF. The CDR3 DNA sequence: TGTGCCAGTAGTATAGGGTCTGGGGTAGACACTGAAGCTTTCTTT.

This chain joins TRBV4-1 and TRBJ1-5, with D unclear. CDR3 length: 14 amino acids. From germline, CDR1 is MGHRA and CDR2 YSYEKL. V lost 1 base and J 7 bases, leaving 11 bases between the germline ends. CDR3 bases: TGCGCCAGCAGCCAAGTAGGTAGTCGGCAGCCCCAGCATTTT. It yields the protein CASSQVGSRQPQHF.

This clone appeared a few times. DNA for the CDR3: TGTGCCAGCGGTTCACCCCTCCACTTT. Its protein product is CASGSPLHF. The chain recombines TRBV27 with TRBJ1-6; no definite D call. The CDR3 runs to 9 residues. V was clipped by 8 bases and J by 9 bases, with 2 bases between them. Germline V gene lookup returns CDR1 MNHEY and CDR2 SMNVEV (reference sequence).

This chain links TRBV29-1 with TRBJ2-1, with a weak D call TRBD2 (6 bases). Germline CDR1 is SQVTM and CDR2 is ANQGSEA. V was trimmed by 3 bases and J by 4 bases, leaving 13 bases between them. There are 14 residues in the CDR3. This CDR3 reads CSVDLASAYNEQFF. CDR3 DNA sequence: TGCAGCGTTGACCTAGCGTCGGCTTACAATGAGCAGTTCTTC.

The chain employs TRBV9 and TRBJ2-1, with unresolved D. V dropped 0 bases and J dropped 8 bases, with 6 bases sitting between them. The CDR3 is 12 amino acids. The germline V gene encodes CDR1 SGDLS and CDR2 YYNGEE. The CDR3 is CASSVAGYEQFF. The CDR3 DNA is TGTGCCAGCAGCGTAGCCGGCTATGAGCAGTTCTTC.

This chain joins TRBV19 and TRBJ1-6; D perhaps matches TRBD1 (5 bases). The CDR3 length is 16 residues. Per the germline V gene, CDR1 is LNHDA and CDR2 is SQIVND (reference sequence). The V gene lost 3 bases and the J gene lost 8 bases, with 17 bases spanning the gap. The CDR3 reads CASSIMAGGVDSPLHF. CDR3 coding DNA: TGTGCCAGTAGTATTATGGCGGGGGGGGTGGATTCACCCCTCCACTTT.

The rearrangement joins TRBV6-1 to TRBJ2-7, with 7 nucleotides matching TRBD1. Germline V gene data show CDR1 as MNHNS and CDR2 as SASEGT. V dropped 5 bases and J dropped 5; count of bases not matched to a gene: 12. The CDR3 is 15 amino acids. CDR3 nucleotide sequence: TGTGCCAGCAGTCGTTACGACAGGGCAGGCGACGAGCAGTACTTC. This encodes CASSRYDRAGDEQYF.

The rearrangement joins TRBV7-9 to TRBJ2-1, with TRBD1 matching over 11 bases. V was clipped by 8 bases and J by 5 bases; unmatched bases: 5. The V gene's germline CDR1 is SEHNR and CDR2 FQNEAQ (reference sequence). CDR3 size: 14 residues. The chain's CDR3 is CASPGGQGDNEQFF. CDR3 DNA sequence: TGTGCCAGCCCAGGGGGACAGGGGGACAATGAGCAGTTCTTC.

V usage is TRBV27 and J usage is TRBJ2-7; D may correspond to TRBD1 or TRBD2 (5 bases each). This CDR3 comprises 13 residues. With 5 bases removed from V and 2 bases from J, the gap between germline ends came to 10 bases. Germline-derived CDR1 and CDR2 are MNHEY and SMNVEV (reference sequence). This chain's CDR3 is CASSDEGPYEQYF. The DNA for the CDR3 is TGTGCCAGCAGTGACGAGGGGCCCTACGAGCAGTACTTC.

The chain carries TRBV4-1 and TRBJ1-1, with D unresolved. CDR1 is MGHRA, CDR2 YSYEKL, per germline. This CDR3 spans 13 amino acids. Trimming took off 7 bases at V and 0 bases at J, with 9 bases between the two ends. CDR3 bases: TGCGCCAGCACCCATCAAGTGAACACTGAAGCTTTCTTT. It translates to CASTHQVNTEAFF.

The table lists this clone with a count of one. This chain links TRBV5-4 with TRBJ2-7; TRBD1 matches 8 bases. Germline V CDR1 and CDR2: SGHNT, YYREEE (reference sequence). The CDR3 length is 11 residues. Unmatched junction bases numbered 4, after V lost 4 bases and J lost 10 bases. This chain's CDR3 is CASSADRDQYF. The CDR3 DNA follows: TGTGCCAGCAGCGCGGACAGGGATCAGTACTTC.

This chain uses TRBV7-8 with TRBJ2-2, with 8 bases fitting TRBD2. Unmatched junction bases numbered 10, after V lost 1 base and J lost 6 bases. This CDR3 region has 17 residues. Germline assignment: CDR1 SGHVS and CDR2 FQNEAQ. CDR3 in DNA: TGTGCCAGCAGCTTAGATTACGGGGGGGCGGTCGCCGGGGAGCTGTTTTTT. Residues: CASSLDYGGAVAGELFF. The full variable domain, rest sourced from reference TRBV7-8 and TRBJ2-2, is GAGVSQSPRYKVAKRGQDVALRCDPISGHVSLFWYQQALGQGPEFLTYFQNEAQLDKSGLPSDRFFAERPEGSVSTLKIQRTQQEDSAVYLCASSLDYGGAVAGELFFGEGSRLTVL.

The chain carries TRBV7-9 and TRBJ1-1; the D gene is possibly TRBD1 (6 bases). Germline V gene lookup returns CDR1 SEHNR and CDR2 FQNEAQ (reference sequence). Trimming took 8 bases from V and 7 from J, leaving 14 bases between them. The CDR3 is made up of 12 amino acids. This chain's CDR3 is CASGQGSNEAFF. Written as DNA, the CDR3 is TGTGCCAGCGGTCAGGGGTCGAATGAAGCTTTCTTT.

V is TRBV28 and J is TRBJ2-7; D gene uncertain. CDR1 MDHEN and CDR2 SYDVKM come from the germline V gene. Trimming removed 5 bases at V and 7 bases at J, with 9 bases between. This CDR3 contains 11 residues. For the CDR3, the DNA is TGTGCCAGCAGTGCGTATCCTGAGCAGTACTTC. Protein product: CASSAYPEQYF.

The chain links TRBV5-1 to TRBJ2-7; tentative D call: TRBD2 (5 bases). In germline, CDR1 is SGHRS, CDR2 YFSETQ. V was shortened by 4 bases and J by 6 bases, with 14 bases between the two germline ends. The CDR3 contains 13 residues. The CDR3 region has the DNA TGCGCCAGCAGCCCACCCGTCGGGGTCGAGCAGTACTTC. This codes for CASSPPVGVEQYF.

Details on this clone: Other nucleotide sequences from this sample produce the same CDR3. The rearrangement links TRBV27 to TRBJ2-1; TRBD2 might be the D (6 bases). The CDR3 extends over 12 amino acids. The V end lost 6 bases, the J end lost 9 bases, and 12 bases lay between the germline ends. The germline V gene encodes CDR1 MNHEY and CDR2 SMNVEV (reference sequence). Written as DNA, the CDR3 is TGTGCCAGCAGCCCGCAGGGAGGTGAGCAGTTCTTC. It encodes CASSPQGGEQFF.

V and J are TRBV2 and TRBJ1-4; D is undetermined. Germline CDR1 reads SNHLY; CDR2 reads FYNNEI. This CDR3 is 13 amino acids long. V was cut by 8 bases and J by 0 bases, with 7 bases left in between. The CDR3 sequence: CASCGATNEKLFF. CDR3 nucleotide sequence: TGTGCCAGCTGTGGGGCAACTAATGAAAAACTGTTTTTT.

The chain uses TRBV2 and TRBJ2-1; TRBD2 agrees at 13 bases. The CDR3 sequence is 15 residues long. Per the germline V gene, CDR1 is SNHLY and CDR2 is FYNNEI. The V segment lost 6 bases and the J segment 7 bases; nucleotides outside the gene matches: 6. CDR3 region: CASRTGLAGENEQFF. CDR3 sequence (DNA): TGTGCCAGCAGGACTGGACTAGCGGGAGAAAATGAGCAGTTCTTC.

The chain employs TRBV10-1 and TRBJ1-1, with a tentative D call TRBD1 (5 bases). Germline V gene sequence: CDR1 WNHNN, CDR2 SYGVQD (reference sequence). V lost 2 bases and J 6 bases, leaving 19 bases between the germline ends. CDR3 length: 16 residues. CDR3 sequence reads: CASSEISPKGFSEAFF. The DNA for the CDR3 is TGCGCCAGCAGTGAGATTTCCCCAAAGGGGTTTTCTGAAGCTTTCTTT.

J is TRBJ2-1 and V is TRBV6-1, with D uncertain. The ends were cut back, 7 bases at V and 0 bases at J, with 7 bases in the middle. Germline-derived CDR1 and CDR2 are MNHNS and SASEGT. The CDR3 length is 13 residues. The CDR3 sequence is CASNQDSYNEQFF. In nucleotides, the CDR3 is TGTGCCAGCAATCAGGACTCCTACAATGAGCAGTTCTTC.

V is TRBV11-1 and J is TRBJ2-1; D gene unclear. The CDR3 has 12 residues. Trimming removed 5 bases from V and 6 bases from J, with 8 bases in between. CDR1 and CDR2 from the germline V gene are SGHAT and FQDESV (reference sequence). The CDR3 spells CASSPPRNEQFF. CDR3 sequence (DNA): TGTGCCAGCAGCCCCCCCCGCAATGAGCAGTTCTTC.